A single sample gave rise to the 19 T cell receptor beta chains below, sequenced in a study of cytomegalovirus exposure and HLA in healthy donors. Primers included in the PCR were 60 Vbeta and 13 Jbeta primers. This table comes from immunoSEQ multiplex PCR, and its TCRdb copy is limited to in-frame clones, with some not included. The sample has 100,000 to 130,000 clones, around 72% seen once; the top ten hold 12% to 15%. Material for sequencing was PBMCs. Receptor source: a middle-aged woman in good health and CMV-seropositive.

The chain uses TRBV2 and TRBJ1-5, with a tentative D call TRBD1 (6 bases). Germline V gives CDR1 SNHLY, CDR2 FYNNEI. The CDR3 is 13 residues long. The V gene lost 7 bases and the J gene lost 4 bases, with 11 bases spanning the gap. The CDR3: CASTQGLNQPQHF. The CDR3 DNA is TGTGCCAGCACCCAGGGGCTAAATCAGCCCCAGCATTTT.

The chain uses TRBV6-1 and TRBJ2-1, with 9 bases that match TRBD2. Germline loops: CDR1 MNHNS, CDR2 SASEGT. The CDR3 runs to 14 residues. The J segment lost 5 bases and the V segment lost 5 bases, leaving 4 bases of the junction unmatched. The CDR3 coding sequence is TGTGCCAGCAGTCTGACTAGCGGCGACAATGAGCAGTTCTTC. It specifies CASSLTSGDNEQFF.

J is TRBJ2-1 and V is TRBV19, with 7 bases fitting TRBD1. The V gene end was trimmed by 7 bases and the J gene end by 5 bases; junction bases not matched to a gene: 2. Germline CDR1 is LNHDA and CDR2 is SQIVND (reference sequence). This CDR3 spans 12 amino acids. CDR3 sequence reads: CASTTGDNEQFF. For the CDR3, the DNA is TGTGCCAGTACCACAGGGGACAATGAGCAGTTCTTC.

The chain recombines TRBV15 with TRBJ1-4, with 9 bases that match TRBD1. The CDR3 covers 14 residues. Germline V gene lookup returns CDR1 LNHNV and CDR2 YYDKDF (reference sequence). V shed 1 base, J shed 7 bases, and the junction held 1 base outside the gene matches. The CDR3 DNA reads TGTGCCACCAGCAGAGGGGACAGGGTTGAAAAACTGTTTTTT. Translating it yields CATSRGDRVEKLFF.

This clone was seen a handful of times. This chain uses TRBV7-9 with TRBJ2-2; the match to TRBD1 covers 11 bases. The CDR3 sequence is 16 residues long. Per the germline V gene, CDR1 is SEHNR and CDR2 is FQNEAQ (reference sequence). J gave up 3 bases and V 5 bases, and 5 bases lay outside the gene matches. CDR3 in DNA: TGTGCCAGCAGCGTTCCGGGACAGGGGGACACCGGGGAGCTGTTTTTT. Translated: CASSVPGQGDTGELFF.

The chain employs TRBV7-9 and TRBJ1-2; D may be TRBD1 (5 bases). V was pared by 4 bases and J by 10 bases, with 13 bases between. CDR1 is SEHNR and CDR2 is FQNEAQ in the germline V gene (reference sequence). The CDR3 consists of 12 residues. The CDR3 here is CASSSVTEDYTF. DNA of the CDR3: TGTGCCAGCAGCTCCGTGACAGAGGACTACACCTTC.

V is TRBV27 and J is TRBJ2-7, with D possibly being TRBD1 (5 bases). The CDR3 consists of 15 residues. Germline V lookup: CDR1 MNHEY, CDR2 SMNVEV (reference sequence). The V end was cut by 1 base, the J end by 3 bases, with 13 bases between. CDR3 nucleotide sequence: TGTGCCAGCAGTTTATTATGGCAGGGATACTACGAGCAGTACTTC. Its protein product is CASSLLWQGYYEQYF.

This clone was seen just once. The chain joins TRBV30 to TRBJ1-1, with D possibly matching TRBD1 (5 bases). Per germline, CDR1 GTSNPN and CDR2 SVGIG (reference sequence). The CDR3 totals 14 residues. The V end was cut by 3 bases, the J end by 4 bases, with 15 bases between. CDR3 in DNA: TGTGCCTGGAGCCTGACCGCGGGGGGCACTGAAGCTTTCTTT. Protein sequence: CAWSLTAGGTEAFF.

The genes are TRBV9 and TRBJ2-1; TRBD2 aligns across 7 bases. The germline V gene encodes CDR1 SGDLS and CDR2 YYNGEE. The CDR3 is 13 amino acids. J gave up 9 bases and V 3 bases, and 6 bases lay outside the gene matches. In nucleotides, the CDR3 is TGTGCCAGCAGCGGAACTAGCGCCATTGAGCAGTTCTTC. It yields the protein CASSGTSAIEQFF.

This clone has a handful of counts. This chain connects TRBV30 to TRBJ1-1; D not certain. Trimming stripped 8 bases from V and 4 bases from J, with 11 bases between. This CDR3 contains 11 residues. Per germline, CDR1 GTSNPN and CDR2 SVGIG (reference sequence). The CDR3 is CALKRFTEAFF. The CDR3 nucleotides read TGTGCCCTCAAGAGGTTCACTGAAGCTTTCTTT.

CDR3 coding DNA: TGTGCCAGCAGTGAAATCCGGACTGAGAACACTGAAGCTTTCTTT. Protein sequence: CASSEIRTENTEAFF. The V call is TRBV6-1, the J call TRBJ1-1, with D unclear. The CDR3 is 15 amino acids. Germline V gene data show CDR1 as MNHNS and CDR2 as SASEGT. Trimming stripped 2 bases from V and 1 base from J, with 11 bases between.

The V gene is TRBV19, the J gene TRBJ1-5, with TRBD1 matching 8 bases. V shed 3 bases, J shed 5 bases, and the junction held 3 bases outside the gene matches. Germline loops: CDR1 LNHDA, CDR2 SQIVND (reference sequence). This CDR3 spans 14 amino acids. Written as DNA, the CDR3 is TGTGCCAGTAGTATTGGACAGGGCCATCAGCCCCAGCATTTT. It codes for CASSIGQGHQPQHF. Full variable domain (outside the CDR3, taken from reference TRBV19 and TRBJ1-5): DGGITQSPKYLFRKEGQNVTLSCEQNLNHDAMYWYRQDPGQGLRLIYYSQIVNDFQKGDIAEGYSVSREKKESFPLTVTSAQKNPTAFYLCASSIGQGHQPQHFGDGTRLSIL.

The genes are TRBV4-1 and TRBJ2-6; 7 bases are shared with TRBD1. The germline V gene encodes CDR1 MGHRA and CDR2 YSYEKL. The CDR3 extends over 18 amino acids. Trimming took 4 bases from V and 2 from J; bases not matched to a gene: 11. The CDR3 DNA sequence: TGCGCCAGCAGCCGGGAAGGGACAGCCAAAGCTGGGGCCAACGTCCTGACTTTC. It translates to CASSREGTAKAGANVLTF.

This clone appeared a few times. The J gene is TRBJ1-2, the V gene TRBV6-1; TRBD1 might be the D (6 bases). Germline lookup yields CDR1 MNHNS and CDR2 SASEGT. Trimming shortened V by 2 bases and J by 6 bases, and 10 bases separated the two germline ends. The CDR3 runs 13 residues. CDR3 nucleotide sequence: TGTGCCAGCAGTGAATCAGGGGCGGATGGCTACACCTTC. Its protein product is CASSESGADGYTF.

CDR3 DNA sequence: TGTGCCAGCTCACCTCGACAGGGGCCTTCAGCCTACGAGCAGTACTTC. Amino acid sequence: CASSPRQGPSAYEQYF. V gene TRBV18 combines with J gene TRBJ2-7; 8 positions agree with TRBD1. The length of the CDR3 is 16 residues. CDR1 and CDR2 (germline): KGHSH, LQKENI. Trimming cost V 3 bases and J 2 bases; bases outside gene matches: 9.

The J gene is TRBJ2-1, the V gene TRBV29-1; 7 bases agree with TRBD1. The CDR3 has 12 residues. Germline V gene lookup returns CDR1 SQVTM and CDR2 ANQGSEA. V lost 7 bases and J lost 8; bases outside the gene matches: 8. The CDR3 nucleotides are TGCAGCGGCTTGGACAGGCTGTATGAGCAGTTCTTC. This codes for CSGLDRLYEQFF.

V and J are TRBV4-1 and TRBJ1-5; TRBD1 agrees at 7 bases. After removal of 0 bases from V and 7 bases from J, the junction contained 6 bases not matched to a gene. Per germline, CDR1 MGHRA and CDR2 YSYEKL. The CDR3 consists of 15 residues. DNA of the CDR3: TGCGCCAGCAGCCAAGATTCACAGGGGAACCAGCCCCAGCATTTT. This gives the protein CASSQDSQGNQPQHF.

V is TRBV5-6 and J is TRBJ2-3; 8 positions match TRBD1. With 4 bases clipped from V and 0 bases from J, the junction kept 4 bases outside the gene matches. The CDR3 sequence is 15 residues long. CDR1 is SGHDT, CDR2 YYEEEE, per germline. The CDR3 loop is CASSPGQGSTDTQYF. As DNA, the CDR3 is TGTGCCAGCAGCCCCGGACAGGGAAGCACAGATACGCAGTATTTT.

This chain joins TRBV30 and TRBJ2-1, with TRBD2 identical over 10 bases. The length of the CDR3 is 17 residues. V dropped 1 base and J dropped 0; count of bases not matched to a gene: 6. CDR1 and CDR2 (germline): GTSNPN, SVGIG (reference sequence). This CDR3 is CAWSGIAGGDSYNEQFF. The CDR3 region has the DNA TGTGCCTGGAGTGGAATAGCGGGGGGCGACTCCTACAATGAGCAGTTCTTC.